The 22 T cell receptor beta chains below all came from one sample that was sequenced in a study of T cell responses to AZD1222 COVID-19 vaccine. Here immunoSEQ multiplex PCR was the method, and the copy in TCRdb shows in-frame clones only, minus some. The sample carries over 100,000 clones, under 90% recorded once. The source material was peripheral blood, sampled on day 0 of AZD1222 vaccination. Source of these receptors: an adult in good health.

The V call is TRBV3-1 (or the pseudogene TRBV3-2), the J call TRBJ1-1; D is unclear. Germline-derived CDR1 and CDR2 are LGHDT and YNNKEL (reference sequence). V lost 3 bases to trimming and J lost 2 bases, with 13 bases between them. The CDR3 extends over 15 amino acids. CDR3 coding DNA: TGTGCCAGCAGCCACCGCCGGGATCGTAACACTGAAGCTTTCTTT. Protein: CASSHRRDRNTEAFF.

This rearrangement joins TRBV7-2 to TRBJ1-3; weak D call: TRBD1 (5 bases). V lost 4 bases, J lost 0 bases, and 16 bases lay in between. In germline, CDR1 is SGHTA, CDR2 FQGNSA. CDR3 size: 17 residues. This chain's CDR3 is CASSSPPGHTSGNTIYF. Written as DNA, the CDR3 is TGTGCCAGCAGCTCTCCCCCCGGACATACCTCTGGAAACACCATATATTTT.

This CDR3 reads CASRTGALSYGYTF. Here the CDR3 DNA reads TGTGCCAGCAGAACAGGGGCTCTAAGCTATGGCTACACCTTC. The V gene is TRBV2, the J gene TRBJ1-2; 7 nucleotides align to TRBD1. CDR1 SNHLY and CDR2 FYNNEI come from the germline V gene. The CDR3 sequence is 14 residues long. V shed 6 bases and J 4 bases; nucleotides not matched to a gene: 8.

Here the CDR3 reads CSASRGTGNQPQHF. The CDR3, as DNA: TGCAGTGCTAGTCGGGGGACTGGCAATCAGCCCCAGCATTTT. This chain joins TRBV20-1 and TRBJ1-5, with a tentative D call TRBD1 (5 bases). This CDR3 is built from 14 residues. Germline V gene lookup returns CDR1 DFQATT and CDR2 SNEGSKA (reference sequence). Trimming took 3 bases from V and 2 from J, leaving 11 bases between them.

J is TRBJ1-2 and V is TRBV28, with D perhaps TRBD1 (6 bases). V was shortened by 5 bases and J by 5 bases, with 15 bases between the two germline ends. The CDR3 sequence is 14 residues long. Looked up from germline, CDR1 is MDHEN and CDR2 is SYDVKM. The CDR3 reads CASSPVPGVYGYTF. The DNA for the CDR3 is TGTGCCAGCAGTCCGGTGCCAGGGGTATATGGCTACACCTTC.

The rearrangement uses TRBV28 and TRBJ2-7, with D possibly matching TRBD1 (6 bases). Germline CDR1 is MDHEN and CDR2 is SYDVKM. Trimming removed 5 bases at V and 2 bases at J, with 13 bases between. The length of the CDR3 is 14 residues. The CDR3 nucleotides are TGTGCCAGCAGTGAAGGGGGTGAAACCTACGAGCAGTACTTC. The encoded protein is CASSEGGETYEQYF.

This rearrangement joins TRBV7-2 to TRBJ1-2, with D maybe TRBD1 (5 bases). The germline CDR1 and CDR2 sequences are SGHTA and FQGNSA. The CDR3 loop spans 15 amino acids. V was cut by 4 bases and J by 5 bases, with 17 bases left in between. Here the CDR3 reads CASSYPLAGRYGYTF. Written as DNA, the CDR3 is TGTGCCAGCAGCTACCCCCTAGCAGGGAGATATGGCTACACCTTC.

This chain links TRBV20-1 with TRBJ2-3; TRBD2 might be the D (5 bases). The V gene's germline CDR1 is DFQATT and CDR2 SNEGSKA (reference sequence). The CDR3 sequence is 14 residues long. Trimming cost V 3 bases and J 0 bases, with 10 bases left between them. CDR3 sequence reads: CSASAPGSTDTQYF. The DNA of the CDR3 is TGCAGTGCTAGTGCCCCGGGGAGCACAGATACGCAGTATTTT.

V and J are TRBV20-1 and TRBJ2-3; TRBD2 aligns across 8 bases. The CDR3 consists of 15 residues. Germline CDR1 reads DFQATT; CDR2 reads SNEGSKA (reference sequence). V shed 3 bases, J shed 5 bases, and the junction held 10 bases outside the gene matches. The CDR3 bases are TGCAGTGCTAGTCGGACGGGGGGGGCAGGAGATACGCAGTATTTT. Its protein is CSASRTGGAGDTQYF.

A remark on this clone: Compared with germline, one end of the junction differs, possibly owing to a read error. V and J are TRBV7-7 and TRBJ2-7; possibly TRBD2 for D (6 bases). Germline-derived CDR1 and CDR2 are SSHAT and FNYEAQ (reference sequence). This CDR3 region has 16 residues. The CDR3 spells CASSSYSREVPYEQYF. The CDR3 bases are TGTGCTAGCAGCTCCTATTCAAGGGAGGTCCCCTACGAGCAGTACTTC.

V gene TRBV18 combines with J gene TRBJ1-1, with TRBD1 identical over 7 bases. CDR1 is KGHSH and CDR2 is LQKENI in the germline V gene. The CDR3 sequence is 15 residues long. V lost 3 bases to trimming and J lost 5 bases; unmatched junction nucleotides: 9. The CDR3 bases are TGTGCCAGCTCACCCTTCCGGGACAGCCAGACTGAAGCTTTCTTT. The encoded protein is CASSPFRDSQTEAFF. Supplemented by reference TRBV18 and TRBJ1-1, the full variable domain reads NAGVMQNPRHLVRRRGQEARLRCSPMKGHSHVYWYRQLPEEGLKFMVYLQKENIIDESGMPKERFSAEFPKEGPSILRIQQVVRGDSAAYFCASSPFRDSQTEAFFGQGTRLTVV.

The chain links TRBV11-1 to TRBJ2-3; D not certain. Trimming left V 0 bases short and J 6 bases short, with 7 bases between. CDR1 is SGHAT and CDR2 is FQDESV in the germline V gene (reference sequence). This CDR3 is 13 amino acids long. This chain's CDR3 is CASSLAGLDTQYF. In DNA form, the CDR3 reads TGTGCCAGCAGCTTAGCAGGGCTGGATACGCAGTATTTT. Variable domain in full (rest from reference TRBV11-1 and TRBJ2-3): EAEVAQSPRYKITEKSQAVAFWCDPISGHATLYWYRQILGQGPELLVQFQDESVVDDSQLPKDRFSAERLKGVDSTLKIQPAELGDSAMYLCASSLAGLDTQYFGPGTRLTVL.

This chain joins TRBV18 and TRBJ1-1; D is ambiguous. V shed 2 bases and J shed 3 bases, with 16 bases lying between them. CDR1 and CDR2 from the germline V gene are KGHSH and LQKENI. The CDR3 is made up of 16 amino acids. CDR3 in amino acids: CASSPRVDVRDTEAFF. The CDR3 DNA is TGTGCCAGCTCACCAAGAGTCGACGTAAGGGACACTGAAGCTTTCTTT.

This chain links TRBV9 with TRBJ1-5; TRBD1 agrees at 7 bases. The CDR3 sequence is 13 residues long. The trim removed 4 bases at V and 7 bases at J, leaving 5 bases unmatched. Germline V lookup: CDR1 SGDLS, CDR2 YYNGEE. CDR3: CASSFTGDQPQHF. CDR3 nucleotides: TGTGCCAGCAGCTTTACAGGGGACCAGCCCCAGCATTTT.

The chain carries TRBV9 and TRBJ2-7; a weak D match, TRBD2 (7 bases). Germline V CDR1 and CDR2: SGDLS, YYNGEE. Trimming pared 6 bases from V and 5 bases from J, leaving 15 bases between. The CDR3 extends over 13 amino acids. CDR3 DNA: TGTGCCAGCAACAAGGGGGAGGGGGACGAGCAGTACTTC. It translates to CASNKGEGDEQYF.

The V gene is TRBV11-1, the J gene TRBJ1-2; D is uncertain. V lost 3 bases and J lost 2, with 10 bases in between. This CDR3 is 14 amino acids long. In germline, CDR1 is SGHAT, CDR2 FQDESV (reference sequence). CDR3 amino acids: CASSFRKENYGYTF. Here the CDR3 DNA reads TGTGCCAGCAGCTTCCGCAAAGAGAACTATGGCTACACCTTC.

The rearrangement links TRBV10-2 to TRBJ1-6; the D gene is possibly TRBD1 (6 bases). The germline V gene has CDR1 WSHSY and CDR2 SAAADI. Trimming removed 5 bases at V and 4 bases at J, with 12 bases between. The CDR3 is 15 residues long. CDR3 in amino acids: CASSRDTPYNSPLHF. The DNA for the CDR3 is TGCGCCAGCAGTCGGGACACCCCATATAATTCACCCCTCCACTTT.

This rearrangement joins TRBV6-2 or TRBV6-3 to TRBJ1-1, with 9 bases lining up with TRBD1. Germline V CDR1 and CDR2: MNHEY, SVGEGT. This CDR3 region has 16 residues. Germline trimming cut 5 bases from V and 5 bases from J; bases unmatched to any gene: 12. The CDR3 loop is CASSPGTGRKGTEAFF. CDR3 DNA: TGTGCCAGCAGTCCCGGGACAGGGAGGAAGGGGACTGAAGCTTTCTTT.

This chain uses TRBV6-5 with TRBJ1-2; D is ambiguous. Germline V gives CDR1 MNHEY, CDR2 SVGAGI. V dropped 6 bases and J dropped 4 bases, with 18 bases sitting between them. CDR3 size: 15 residues. The DNA of the CDR3 is TGTGCCAGCAGGCCGTCCGACAAGACCGCCTATGGCTACACCTTC. It codes for CASRPSDKTAYGYTF.

The chain links TRBV7-8 to TRBJ2-7; 7 bases agree with TRBD1. V shed 6 bases, J shed 1 base, and the junction held 6 bases outside the gene matches. There are 14 residues in the CDR3. CDR1 and CDR2 from the germline V gene are SGHVS and FQNEAQ. Here the CDR3 reads CASRYRGQSYEQYF. The CDR3 DNA is TGTGCCAGCAGGTACAGGGGACAATCCTACGAGCAGTACTTC.

This clone occurred a few times. V usage is TRBV19 and J usage is TRBJ2-7; D may be TRBD1 (5 bases). This CDR3 has 13 residues. Looked up from germline, CDR1 is LNHDA and CDR2 is SQIVND (reference sequence). V lost 3 bases and J 3 bases, leaving 9 bases between the germline ends. The CDR3 sequence is CASSINRIYEQYF. The CDR3 DNA follows: TGTGCCAGTAGTATCAACAGGATCTACGAGCAGTACTTC.

This rearrangement joins TRBV10-1 to TRBJ2-1; D may be TRBD2 (6 bases). Trimming shortened V by 4 bases and J by 1 base, and 14 bases separated the two germline ends. The length of the CDR3 is 16 residues. Germline assignment: CDR1 WNHNN and CDR2 SYGVQD (reference sequence). This chain's CDR3 is CASSASRAGSYNEQFF. For the CDR3, the DNA is TGCGCCAGCAGTGCCAGTAGGGCGGGGTCCTACAATGAGCAGTTCTTC.